The next 19 T cell receptor beta chains were all read from a single sample in a study of tumor-infiltrating lymphocytes in primary liver carcinoma (dated by TCRdb to the late 2010s). Without any cell sorting, total RNA and DNA were co-extracted from roughly 20-30 mg of bulk tissue using the AllPrep DNA/RNA mini kit. Sequenced on an Illumina HiSeq 2500. Starting from 450 to 500 ng total RNA, TCRbeta-specific cDNA was produced by reverse transcription with a constant-region primer and ProtoScript II reverse transcriptase. TCRbeta libraries were built with three nested multiplex PCR rounds, a slightly modified ARM-PCR procedure. The first two PCR rounds used multiplex TRBV1-TRBV30 forward primers with a Cbeta reverse primer, each for 10 cycles. The public reads were reprocessed in TCRdb via fastp at Q25 and MiXCR, keeping in-frame beta chains. CDR3 protein sequences are deduplicated, and each keeps its most common genes and DNA. In this sample the table shows some 22,000 distinct CDR3 sequences, about 74% of which occur a single time. The ten largest clones take up 32% of the sample.

Sequenced: liver tumor tissue from sampling region 5. Taken with the paper, the label for cell subset or site translates to: tumor region T5, tumor centre. These receptor sequences come from a woman younger than 45 with primary liver carcinoma and hepatitis B virus infection.

This clonotype was seen only once. The CDR3 does not close with the conserved phenylalanine or tryptophan, likely indicating a read error. V gene TRBV11-2 combines with J gene TRBJ2-5; 8 bases map to TRBD1. The CDR3 length is 17 residues. The germline V gene has CDR1 SGHAT and CDR2 FQNNGV. CDR3 DNA: TGTGCCAGCAGCCCCCCTGGACAGGGAGTGGGGAAAGATACCCAGTACCTC. As protein: CASSPPGQGVGKDTQYL.

This clonotype was detected a few times. This chain connects TRBV29-1 to TRBJ1-2, with D possibly matching TRBD1 (5 bases). CDR3 length equals 12 residues. V lost 6 bases, J lost 4 bases, and 12 bases lay in between. Germline assignment: CDR1 SQVTM and CDR2 ANQGSEA. As DNA, the CDR3 is TGCAGCGTCGCGGACAACTTCTATGGCTACACCTTC. Protein product: CSVADNFYGYTF.

A single count supports this clonotype. This chain uses TRBV7-3 with TRBJ2-2; 7 nucleotides align to TRBD1. CDR1 and CDR2 (germline): SGHTA, FQGTGA. Losses at the gene ends were 8 bases for V and 8 bases for J; bases not matched to a gene: 5. This CDR3 spans 12 amino acids. The CDR3 coding sequence is TGTGCCAGCGGCCCAGGGGGAGGGGAGCTGTTTTTT. Amino acid sequence: CASGPGGGELFF.

For this clonotype: Germline and junction disagree at one end, which may indicate a read error. This sequence joins TRBV12-3 or TRBV12-4 and TRBJ2-3, with a possible D match to TRBD2 (5 bases). CDR3 size: 15 residues. The CDR3 nucleotides read TGTGCCAGCAGTTTTCCTCCTCCTAGCATAGATACGAAGTATTTT. It encodes CASSFPPPSIDTKYF.

This clonotype is deemed large. The rearrangement links TRBV4-3 to TRBJ2-3; 7 bases line up with TRBD2. Germline values: CDR1 LGHNA, CDR2 YSLEER. The junction had 12 bases not matched to a gene; V was cut back by 2 bases and J by 4 bases. The CDR3 is 17 amino acids. The CDR3 DNA follows: TGCGCCAGCAGCCAAAGTTGGGCGGGAGCCTCCGCAGATACGCAGTATTTT. It is translated as CASSQSWAGASADTQYF.

The rearrangement uses TRBV4-2 and TRBJ2-1, with D perhaps assigned TRBD1 or TRBD2 (5 bases each). Trimming shortened V by 2 bases and J by 8 bases, and 16 bases separated the two germline ends. The CDR3 contains 15 residues. Germline V lookup: CDR1 LGHNA, CDR2 YNFKEQ. CDR3 residues: CASSQRVDGGDEQFF. The CDR3 DNA sequence: TGTGCCAGCAGCCAAAGAGTAGATGGGGGAGATGAGCAGTTCTTC.

A single count supports this clonotype. Relative to the germline gene, one junction end is altered; a read error may explain this. The CDR3 protein is CASSFPPPRTDMQYF. As DNA, the CDR3 is TGTGCCAGCAGTTTTCCCCCTCCCAGAACAGATATGCAGTATTTT. The chain recombines TRBV12-3 or TRBV12-4 with TRBJ2-3; D gene unclear. This CDR3 region has 15 residues.

This clonotype was counted ten times or more. The V and J genes are TRBV11-2 and TRBJ2-3; 8 bases agree with TRBD2. Losses at the gene ends were 3 bases for V and 6 bases for J; bases not matched to a gene: 2. The germline gives CDR1 SGHAT, CDR2 FQNNGV. The CDR3 consists of 13 residues. CDR3 amino acids: CASSFVAGDTQYF. Here the CDR3 DNA reads TGTGCCAGCAGCTTCGTAGCGGGGGATACGCAGTATTTT. The full variable domain, completed using reference TRBV11-2 and TRBJ2-3, is EAGVAQSPRYKIIEKRQSVAFWCNPISGHATLYWYQQILGQGPKLLIQFQNNGVVDDSQLPKDRFSAERLKGVDSTLKIQPAKLEDSAVYLCASSFVAGDTQYFGPGTRLTVL.

Comment on this clonotype: The junction shows a germline mismatch at one end, possibly a read error. V usage is TRBV11-2 and J usage is TRBJ2-2, with D unclear. The CDR3 runs 16 residues. Per the germline V gene, CDR1 is SGHAT and CDR2 is FQNNGV. The CDR3 sequence: CTSNPDPQLNTWELFF. Written as DNA, the CDR3 is TGTACCAGCAACCCCGATCCCCAATTGAACACCTGGGAGCTGTTTTTT.

This clonotype was found once. The conserved final phenylalanine or tryptophan is absent from the CDR3, which likely points to a read error. The DNA is left out, because the CDR3 cannot be placed on it with certainty; the CDR3 is given as TCRdb lists it. J is TRBJ2-7 and V is TRBV12-3 or TRBV12-4; TRBD1, the table's D call, was not compared with the DNA. The CDR3 length equals 14 residues, ends included. The CDR3 loop reads CDSSLGGQSYEEYL.

The rearrangement uses TRBV6-2 or TRBV6-3 and TRBJ2-1; 12 bases are a match to TRBD2. Germline CDR1 MNHEY, CDR2 SVGEGT. This CDR3 is built from 20 residues. The V gene end was trimmed by 1 base and the J gene end by 4 bases; junction bases not matched to a gene: 14. CDR3 amino acids: CASSYWGRLAGAGPYNEQFF. The DNA of the CDR3 is TGTGCCAGCAGTTACTGGGGACGACTAGCGGGAGCGGGGCCTTACAATGAGCAGTTCTTC.

To note about this clonotype: Since no conserved phenylalanine or tryptophan closes the CDR3, a read error is the likely cause. The chain is built from TRBV11-3 and TRBJ2-1, with 12 bases matching TRBD2. Germline V CDR1 and CDR2: SGHNT, YENEEA. The CDR3 runs 14 residues. The CDR3 is CACSSGLAGTEQFV. CDR3 nucleotide sequence: TGTGCCTGCAGCTCTGGACTAGCGGGAACGGAGCAGTTCGTC.

Turning to this clonotype: The conserved phenylalanine or tryptophan normally closing the CDR3 is absent here, so this likely arose from a read error. The chain recombines TRBV7-9 with TRBJ1-1; no definite D call. The CDR3 runs to 11 residues. CDR1 is SEHNR, CDR2 FQNEAQ, per germline (reference sequence). The CDR3 DNA reads as TGTGTCAGCAGCTTCGGTCTTCAGGCTTTCTGT. Its protein product is CVSSFGLQAFC.

This clonotype has only a few counts. The chain is built from TRBV5-1 and TRBJ1-6, with 9 bases identical to TRBD1. Per germline, CDR1 SGHRS and CDR2 YFSETQ. The V and J ends lost 10 bases and 14 bases, in that order; junction bases with no gene match: 16. The CDR3 consists of 14 residues. CDR3 DNA: TGCGCCGGCGGCCGACAGGGGGGACTCTCTGCCCTCCACTTT. Translation: CAGGRQGGLSALHF.

Comment on this clonotype: One end of the junction is discordant with germline, which a read error may explain. The rearrangement links TRBV14 to TRBJ1-3; tentative D call: TRBD1 (5 bases). The CDR3 spans 15 residues. Germline loops: CDR1 SGHDN, CDR2 FVKESK. CDR3 nucleotide sequence: TGTACCAGCAGTTGGATTGGGGCCTCTGGAAACACTATATATTTT. This translates into CTSSWIGASGNTIYF.

As regards this clonotype: Mismatch with germline at one junction end may stem from a read error. The chain uses TRBV6-5 and TRBJ1-1; TRBD1 matches 9 bases. CDR1 and CDR2 from the germline V gene are MNHEY and SVGAGI. The CDR3 covers 14 residues. CDR3 bases: TGTGCTAGCAGAGGACAGGGGCAGGATGCTGAAGCTTTCTTT. This gives the protein CASRGQGQDAEAFF.

Comments on this clonotype: One end of the junction does not line up with germline, which may come from a read error. CDR3 protein: CSVRRGGTDMQYF. CDR3 nucleotide sequence: TGCAGCGTGCGGAGGGGGGGCACAGATATGCAGTATTTT. V gene TRBV29-1 combines with J gene TRBJ2-3, with D tentatively TRBD2 (7 bases). The germline gives CDR1 SQVTM, CDR2 ANQGSEA. The CDR3 is made up of 13 amino acids.

As to this clonotype: A read error may account for a junction end that differs from germline. The rearrangement links TRBV11-2 to TRBJ2-5; D may be TRBD1 (6 bases). This CDR3 region has 17 residues. The germline CDR1 and CDR2 sequences are SGHAT and FQNNGV. CDR3 sequence reads: CASSPPTQGVGKETQYF. In nucleotides, the CDR3 is TGTGCCAGCAGCCCCCCTACACAGGGAGTTGGGAAAGAGACCCAATACTTC.

The gene calls are TRBV2 and TRBJ2-7; D is unclear. Germline CDR1 SNHLY, CDR2 FYNNEI. V shed 5 bases and J shed 5 bases, with 19 bases lying between them. CDR3 length: 15 residues. The CDR3 nucleotides read TGTGCCAGCAGTAATCTGCGGCCTGGAACCCACGAGCAGTACTTC. Protein: CASSNLRPGTHEQYF.